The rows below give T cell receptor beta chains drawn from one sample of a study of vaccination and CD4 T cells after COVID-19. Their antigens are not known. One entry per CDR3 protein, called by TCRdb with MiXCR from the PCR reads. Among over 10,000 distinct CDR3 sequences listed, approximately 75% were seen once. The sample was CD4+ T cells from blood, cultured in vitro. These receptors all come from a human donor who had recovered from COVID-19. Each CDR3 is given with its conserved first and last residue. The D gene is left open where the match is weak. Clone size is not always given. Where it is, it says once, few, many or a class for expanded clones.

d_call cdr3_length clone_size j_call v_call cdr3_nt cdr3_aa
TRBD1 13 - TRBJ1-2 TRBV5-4 TGTGCCAGTCTCAGACAGGGCAACTATGGCTACACCTTC CASLRQGNYGYTF
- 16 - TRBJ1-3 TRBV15 TGTGCCACCAGCGCCCGAGCCTCCCAGATTGGAAACACCATATATTTT CATSARASQIGNTIYF
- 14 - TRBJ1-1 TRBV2 TGTGCCAGCAGCTACAGGGATTTGAACACTGAAGCTTTCTTT CASSYRDLNTEAFF
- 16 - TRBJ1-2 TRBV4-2 TGTGCCAGCAGCCAAGGTATAAGGGGAGGAAACTATGGCTACACCTTC CASSQGIRGGNYGYTF
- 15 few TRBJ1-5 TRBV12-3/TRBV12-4 TGTGCCAGTAAGGCCAGGGCCCAATCTAATCAGCCCCAGCATTTT CASKARAQSNQPQHF
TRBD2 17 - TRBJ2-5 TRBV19 TGTGCCAGTGGGACTAGCGGGAGGGCCGGCCGCTCAGAGACCCAGTACTTC CASGTSGRAGRSETQYF
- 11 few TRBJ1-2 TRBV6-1 TGTGCCAGCAGTGGAGGGTATGGCTACACCTTC CASSGGYGYTF
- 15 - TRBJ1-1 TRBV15 TGTGCCACCAGCAGAGATAATGGGCTGAACACTGAAGCTTTCTTT CATSRDNGLNTEAFF
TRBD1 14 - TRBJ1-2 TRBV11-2 TGTGCCAGCAGCTTCCGACAGGGGGCTGATGGCTACACCTTC CASSFRQGADGYTF
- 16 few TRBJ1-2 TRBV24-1 TGTGCCACCAGTGATGGGGGGAGGGACTTGAACTATGGCTACACCTTC CATSDGGRDLNYGYTF
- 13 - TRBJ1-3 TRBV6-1 TGTGCCAGCAAAGTCCACGGGGGGAACACCATATATTTT CASKVHGGNTIYF
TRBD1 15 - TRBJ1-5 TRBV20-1 TGCAGTGCTCCTACAGGGGGTACTCAAAATCAGCCCCAGCATTTT CSAPTGGTQNQPQHF
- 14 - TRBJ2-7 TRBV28 TGTGCCAGCAGGATTAGCGAGGACGGGTACGAGCAGTACTTC CASRISEDGYEQYF
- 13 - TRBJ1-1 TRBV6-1 TGTGCCAGCCAAGAGACAAGAGGGACTGAAGCTTTCTTT CASQETRGTEAFF
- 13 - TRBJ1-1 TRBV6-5 TGTGCCAGCAGTTCGACACGGGGTGGAGTAGCTTTCTTT CASSSTRGGVAFF
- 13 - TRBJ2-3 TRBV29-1 TGCAGCGGATGGGGCGGTAGCACAGATACGCAGTATTTT CSGWGGSTDTQYF
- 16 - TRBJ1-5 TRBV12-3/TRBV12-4 TGTGCCAGCAGTTTGGGGACCGGTTATAGCAATCAGCCCCAGCATTTT CASSLGTGYSNQPQHF
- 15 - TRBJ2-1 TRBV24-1 TGTGCCACCAGTGATTCACCCCCTTTGGGCCATGAGCAGTTCTTC CATSDSPPLGHEQFF
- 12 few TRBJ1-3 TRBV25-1 TGTGCCAGCAGCCCCTCTGGAAACACCATATATTTT CASSPSGNTIYF
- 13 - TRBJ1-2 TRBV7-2 TGTGCCAGCAGCCTACAGGTGGGCTATAGCTACACCTTC CASSLQVGYSYTF
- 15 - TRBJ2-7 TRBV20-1 TGCAGTGCTAGAGATTCCGGGGAGCCCTTGGGAGAGCAGTACTTC CSARDSGEPLGEQYF
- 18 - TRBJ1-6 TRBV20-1 TGCAGTGCTAGAGATATTCAGGGTCCATCGGGTTATAATTCACCCCTCCACTTT CSARDIQGPSGYNSPLHF
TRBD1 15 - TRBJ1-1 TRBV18 TGTGCCAGCTCACCACGACAGGGAGGGAACACTGAAGCTTTCTTT CASSPRQGGNTEAFF
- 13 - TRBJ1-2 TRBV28 TGTGCCAGCAGTTTATTCGGGACGGCTCGCGTCACCTTC CASSLFGTARVTF
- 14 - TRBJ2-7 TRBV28 TGTGCCAGCAGTTCCCCAGGATACAGCTACGAGCAGTACTTC CASSSPGYSYEQYF
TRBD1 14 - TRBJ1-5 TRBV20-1 TGCAGTGCTAGGTTTGGGACAGGGTTCCAGCCCCAGCATTTT CSARFGTGFQPQHF
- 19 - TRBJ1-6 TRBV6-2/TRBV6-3 TGTGCCAGCAGCATAGCCGCGGCAGGGGTCCTCTCCTATAATTCACCCCTCCACTTT CASSIAAAGVLSYNSPLHF
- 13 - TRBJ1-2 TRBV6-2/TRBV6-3 TGTGCCAGCAGTTACGACAGAAACTATGGCTACACCTTC CASSYDRNYGYTF
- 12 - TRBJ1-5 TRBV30 TGTGCCTGGAGTGGTATAGGTCAGCCCCAGCATTTT CAWSGIGQPQHF
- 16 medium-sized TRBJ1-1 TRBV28 TGTGCCAGCAGTTCTAGTGGCTCTGGGTGGGGAGAGCGAGCTTTCTTT CASSSSGSGWGERAFF
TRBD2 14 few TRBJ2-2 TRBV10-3 TGTGCCATCAGTGACGCGGGAGATACCGGGGAGCTGTTTTTT CAISDAGDTGELFF
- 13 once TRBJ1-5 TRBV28 TGTGCCAGCAGTTTACCCCGCAATCAGCCCCAGCATTTT CASSLPRNQPQHF
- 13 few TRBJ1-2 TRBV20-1 TGCAGTGCTAGTCCCAGGGGAAGGGAAGGCTACACCTTC CSASPRGREGYTF
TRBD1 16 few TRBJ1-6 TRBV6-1 TGTGCCAGCAGACGACAGGGAGAGGGTCCAAATTCACCCCTCCACTTT CASRRQGEGPNSPLHF
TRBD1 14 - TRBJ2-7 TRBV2 TGTGCCAGCAGTAGGGACAGGAGCTCCTACGAGCAGTACTTC CASSRDRSSYEQYF
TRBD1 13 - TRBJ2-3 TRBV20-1 TGCAGCGTTAACAGGGGGGCGGAGGATACGCAGTATTTT CSVNRGAEDTQYF
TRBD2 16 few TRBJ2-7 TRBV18 TGTGCCAGCTCACAAACTAGCGGGAGGGCTATATACGAGCAGTACTTC CASSQTSGRAIYEQYF
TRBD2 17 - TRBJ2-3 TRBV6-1 TGTGCCAGCAGGGACGGGACTAGCGGGAGGAGCACAGATACGCAGTATTTT CASRDGTSGRSTDTQYF
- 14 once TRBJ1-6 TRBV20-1 TGCAGTGCTAGGGGGACAAGACATAATTCACCCCTCCACTTT CSARGTRHNSPLHF
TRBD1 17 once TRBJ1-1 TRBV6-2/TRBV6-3 TGTGCCAGCAGTCCTCGGGACAGGGGGCGCGGATGGACTGAAGCTTTCTTT CASSPRDRGRGWTEAFF
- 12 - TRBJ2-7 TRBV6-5 TGTGCCAGCAGTTCCCAAGGGTACGAGCAGTACTTC CASSSQGYEQYF
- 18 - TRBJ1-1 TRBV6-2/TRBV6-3 TGTGCCAGCAGTTACTCCCCGAGCAGGTTAGCACCGAACACTGAAGCTTTCTTT CASSYSPSRLAPNTEAFF
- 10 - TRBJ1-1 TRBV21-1 TGTGCCTGTGGAGCAGATGAAGCTTTCTTT CACGADEAFF
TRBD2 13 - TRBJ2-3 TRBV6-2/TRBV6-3 TGTGCCAGCAGGGAGGGAGGGGTGGATACGCAGTATTTT CASREGGVDTQYF
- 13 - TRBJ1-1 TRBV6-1 TGTGCCAGTGGGGGCAGGAACTTTGCTGAAGCTTTCTTT CASGGRNFAEAFF
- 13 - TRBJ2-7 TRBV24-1 TGTGCCACCAGTGACAGGGCTACCTACGAGCAGTACTTC CATSDRATYEQYF
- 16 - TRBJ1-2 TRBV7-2 TGTGCCAGCAGCTTAAGCCCGACAGGAACCGGCATAGGCTACACCTTC CASSLSPTGTGIGYTF
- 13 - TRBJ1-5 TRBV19 TGTGCCAGCGGACCGTATAGCAATCAGCCCCAGCATTTT CASGPYSNQPQHF
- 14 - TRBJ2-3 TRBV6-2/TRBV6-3 TGTGCCAGCAGTCTAAGCCAGGGAGTGGATACGCAGTATTTT CASSLSQGVDTQYF
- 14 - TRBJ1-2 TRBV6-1 TGTGCCAGCAGTCCCTCTGGAGGGGTTGATGGCTACACCTTC CASSPSGGVDGYTF
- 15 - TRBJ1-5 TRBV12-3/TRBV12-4 TGTGCCAGCAGAGCCACAGGGTCGGGCAATCAGCCCCAGCATTTT CASRATGSGNQPQHF
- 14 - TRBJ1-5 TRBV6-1 TGTGCCAGCAGTACCATAAGGGGCAATCAGCCCCAGCATTTT CASSTIRGNQPQHF
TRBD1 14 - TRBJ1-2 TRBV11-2 TGTGCCAGCAGCTTAGAGGGACAGGGGGTTGGCTACACCTTC CASSLEGQGVGYTF
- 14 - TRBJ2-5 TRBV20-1 TGCAGTGCTAGAGATCAACGAGTCCAAGAGACCCAGTACTTC CSARDQRVQETQYF
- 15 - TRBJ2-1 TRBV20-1 TGCAGTGCTAGAGATACAAAGGGGCGGGGAAATGAGCAGTTCTTC CSARDTKGRGNEQFF